This is a list of T cell receptor beta chains from one sample in a study of T-cell reconstitution after alpha-beta-depleted transplantation in children. MiXCR, applied by TCRdb to the PCR reads, yields one record per CDR3 protein. Among about 610,000 distinct CDR3 sequences listed, roughly a tenth were seen once. The sequences come from PBMCs from the stem cell graft donor, collected from the stem cell graft. The origin of the receptors is a human donor who donated a stem cell graft to a child with acute myeloid leukemia. Each CDR3 is given with its conserved first and last residue. Fields, in order: D gene, J gene, clone size, CDR3 length, V gene, CDR3 protein, CDR3 DNA. The D gene is left open where the match is weak. Size is omitted from some rows. Given values are once, few, many or a class for expanded clones.

D gene: -; J gene: TRBJ2-1; clone size: many; CDR3 length: 14; V gene: TRBV6-1; CDR3 protein: CASRPSGGGTAGFF; CDR3 DNA: TGTGCCAGCAGACCCTCGGGGGGCGGGACTGCGGGGTTCTTC
D gene: TRBD1; J gene: TRBJ1-3; clone size: -; CDR3 length: 14; V gene: TRBV7-6; CDR3 protein: CASSSTGEGNTIYF; CDR3 DNA: TGTGCCAGCAGCTCCACAGGGGAAGGAAACACCATATATTTT
D gene: TRBD1; J gene: TRBJ2-1; clone size: few; CDR3 length: 17; V gene: TRBV30; CDR3 protein: CAWSVRTGTGGYNEQFF; CDR3 DNA: TGTGCCTGGAGTGTCCGGACCGGGACAGGGGGCTACAATGAGCAGTTCTTC
D gene: TRBD1; J gene: TRBJ2-7; clone size: -; CDR3 length: 14; V gene: TRBV27; CDR3 protein: CASSFRQGPYEQYF; CDR3 DNA: TGTGCCAGCAGTTTCCGACAGGGGCCCTACGAGCAGTACTTC
D gene: TRBD2; J gene: TRBJ2-3; clone size: many; CDR3 length: 18; V gene: TRBV28; CDR3 protein: CASSLSGTSRASTDTQYF; CDR3 DNA: TGTGCCAGCAGTTTAAGTGGGACTAGCCGAGCTAGCACAGATACGCAGTATTTT
D gene: TRBD2; J gene: TRBJ2-1; clone size: many; CDR3 length: 17; V gene: TRBV29-1; CDR3 protein: CSVDGGESFSSYNEQFF; CDR3 DNA: TGCAGCGTTGACGGGGGGGAAAGCTTCAGCTCCTACAATGAGCAGTTCTTC
D gene: TRBD1; J gene: TRBJ1-1; clone size: many; CDR3 length: 14; V gene: TRBV6-5; CDR3 protein: CASSIQGALTEAFF; CDR3 DNA: TGTGCCAGCAGTATACAGGGGGCATTGACGGAAGCTTTCTTT
D gene: -; J gene: TRBJ2-2; clone size: few; CDR3 length: 14; V gene: TRBV30; CDR3 protein: CAWSVLTGPGELFF; CDR3 DNA: TGTGCCTGGAGTGTATTAACGGGTCCCGGGGAGCTGTTTTTT
D gene: -; J gene: TRBJ2-1; clone size: -; CDR3 length: 13; V gene: TRBV7-2; CDR3 protein: CASSSPLLTEQFF; CDR3 DNA: TGTGCCAGCAGCTCGCCCCTCCTCACTGAGCAGTTCTTC
D gene: -; J gene: TRBJ1-2; clone size: -; CDR3 length: 15; V gene: TRBV6-2/TRBV6-3; CDR3 protein: CASRHRTEGHYGYTF; CDR3 DNA: TGTGCCAGCAGACACCGGACAGAGGGCCACTATGGCTACACCTTC
D gene: -; J gene: TRBJ2-3; clone size: -; CDR3 length: 16; V gene: TRBV2; CDR3 protein: CASSETSPWGPHTQYF; CDR3 DNA: TGTGCCAGCAGTGAAACCTCCCCCTGGGGACCCCATACGCAGTATTTT
D gene: -; J gene: TRBJ2-7; clone size: few; CDR3 length: 12; V gene: TRBV9; CDR3 protein: CASSAGNNEQYF; CDR3 DNA: TGTGCCAGCAGCGCAGGGAACAACGAGCAGTACTTC
D gene: -; J gene: TRBJ2-1; clone size: many; CDR3 length: 12; V gene: TRBV3-1; CDR3 protein: CASSQDVREQFF; CDR3 DNA: TGTGCCAGCAGCCAAGATGTGCGTGAGCAGTTCTTC
D gene: TRBD2; J gene: TRBJ2-2; clone size: -; CDR3 length: 15; V gene: TRBV20-1; CDR3 protein: CSVSREGGYTGELFF; CDR3 DNA: TGCAGTGTTTCCCGGGAGGGGGGGTACACCGGGGAGCTGTTTTTT
D gene: -; J gene: TRBJ1-1; clone size: few; CDR3 length: 13; V gene: TRBV5-1; CDR3 protein: CASRREGISEAFF; CDR3 DNA: TGCGCCAGCAGACGAGAAGGGATTAGTGAAGCTTTCTTT
D gene: TRBD2; J gene: TRBJ2-2; clone size: -; CDR3 length: 16; V gene: TRBV6-4; CDR3 protein: CASSPGLAVHTGELFF; CDR3 DNA: TGTGCCAGCAGTCCAGGGCTAGCGGTACACACCGGGGAGCTGTTTTTT
D gene: -; J gene: TRBJ2-7; clone size: many; CDR3 length: 14; V gene: TRBV5-1; CDR3 protein: CASSAGMDSYEQYF; CDR3 DNA: TGCGCCAGCAGCGCCGGGATGGACTCCTACGAGCAGTACTTC
D gene: -; J gene: TRBJ1-1; clone size: few; CDR3 length: 13; V gene: TRBV29-1; CDR3 protein: CSVVPGVGTEAFF; CDR3 DNA: TGCAGCGTTGTACCGGGGGTAGGAACTGAAGCTTTCTTT
D gene: TRBD2; J gene: TRBJ2-5; clone size: many; CDR3 length: 18; V gene: TRBV28; CDR3 protein: CASSLSEREGLRQETQYF; CDR3 DNA: TGTGCCAGCAGTTTATCGGAGCGGGAGGGCCTGAGACAAGAGACCCAGTACTTC
D gene: -; J gene: TRBJ1-3; clone size: -; CDR3 length: 11; V gene: TRBV29-1; CDR3 protein: CSVHSGNTIYF; CDR3 DNA: TGCAGCGTCCACTCTGGAAACACCATATATTTT
D gene: TRBD2; J gene: TRBJ2-3; clone size: -; CDR3 length: 13; V gene: TRBV7-9; CDR3 protein: CASSIPGGATQYF; CDR3 DNA: TGTGCCAGCAGCATTCCCGGGGGGGCGACGCAGTATTTT
D gene: TRBD1; J gene: TRBJ2-7; clone size: few; CDR3 length: 15; V gene: TRBV29-1; CDR3 protein: CSVLSRQGAVYEQYF; CDR3 DNA: TGCAGCGTTCTTTCCCGACAGGGGGCAGTTTATGAGCAGTACTTC
D gene: -; J gene: TRBJ1-2; clone size: many; CDR3 length: 14; V gene: TRBV4-2; CDR3 protein: CASSQDTGTRGYTF; CDR3 DNA: TGTGCCAGCAGCCAAGATACAGGGACGCGGGGCTACACCTTC
D gene: TRBD1; J gene: TRBJ2-7; clone size: few; CDR3 length: 17; V gene: TRBV5-1; CDR3 protein: CASSLSTGANRPKEQYF; CDR3 DNA: TGCGCCAGCAGCTTATCGACAGGGGCCAACCGACCAAAAGAGCAGTACTTC
D gene: -; J gene: TRBJ2-7; clone size: many; CDR3 length: 14; V gene: TRBV7-9; CDR3 protein: CASSPQKGPYEQYF; CDR3 DNA: TGTGCCAGCAGCCCACAAAAGGGTCCCTACGAGCAGTACTTC
D gene: -; J gene: TRBJ2-1; clone size: many; CDR3 length: 15; V gene: TRBV15; CDR3 protein: CATSRDWGGYNEQFF; CDR3 DNA: TGTGCCACCAGCAGAGATTGGGGCGGATACAATGAGCAGTTCTTC
D gene: -; J gene: TRBJ2-7; clone size: -; CDR3 length: 13; V gene: TRBV27; CDR3 protein: CASSSGTPREQYF; CDR3 DNA: TGTGCCAGCAGTTCGGGGACCCCACGCGAGCAGTACTTC
D gene: -; J gene: TRBJ2-1; clone size: -; CDR3 length: 13; V gene: TRBV2; CDR3 protein: CASSEAGVGEQFF; CDR3 DNA: TGTGCCAGCAGTGAAGCCGGGGTAGGCGAGCAGTTCTTC
D gene: -; J gene: TRBJ2-3; clone size: few; CDR3 length: 15; V gene: TRBV7-2; CDR3 protein: CASSFSAAGTDTQYF; CDR3 DNA: TGTGCCAGCAGCTTTTCCGCAGCGGGCACAGATACGCAGTATTTT
D gene: -; J gene: TRBJ1-2; clone size: -; CDR3 length: 18; V gene: TRBV9; CDR3 protein: CASSVNFDRPLANYGYTF; CDR3 DNA: TGTGCCAGCAGCGTAAATTTTGACAGACCTCTAGCTAACTATGGCTACACCTTC
D gene: -; J gene: TRBJ1-2; clone size: few; CDR3 length: 13; V gene: TRBV29-1; CDR3 protein: CSVEDQGNYGYTF; CDR3 DNA: TGCAGCGTTGAAGATCAGGGGAACTATGGCTACACCTTC
D gene: -; J gene: TRBJ2-7; clone size: once; CDR3 length: 13; V gene: TRBV5-4; CDR3 protein: CASSSGRTYAQYF; CDR3 DNA: TGTGCCAGCAGCTCCGGGCGGACCTACGCGCAGTACTTC
D gene: -; J gene: TRBJ2-5; clone size: few; CDR3 length: 15; V gene: TRBV14; CDR3 protein: CASSQEYPGVESQYF; CDR3 DNA: TGTGCCAGCAGCCAAGAATACCCTGGAGTGGAGTCCCAGTACTTC
D gene: TRBD1; J gene: TRBJ2-7; clone size: few; CDR3 length: 15; V gene: TRBV5-1; CDR3 protein: CASSGRTGKADEQYF; CDR3 DNA: TGCGCCAGCAGCGGACGGACAGGGAAAGCCGACGAGCAGTACTTC
D gene: TRBD1; J gene: TRBJ1-5; clone size: few; CDR3 length: 14; V gene: TRBV7-3; CDR3 protein: CASSPRQGVQPQHF; CDR3 DNA: TGTGCCAGCAGCCCTAGACAGGGGGTACAGCCCCAGCATTTT
D gene: TRBD1; J gene: TRBJ1-4; clone size: -; CDR3 length: 14; V gene: TRBV29-1; CDR3 protein: CSGQGFGSNEKLFF; CDR3 DNA: TGCAGCGGACAGGGTTTCGGCTCTAATGAAAAACTGTTTTTT
D gene: -; J gene: TRBJ2-5; clone size: many; CDR3 length: 15; V gene: TRBV5-1; CDR3 protein: CASSQGAGSQETQYF; CDR3 DNA: TGCGCCAGCAGCCAAGGGGCAGGGAGCCAAGAGACCCAGTACTTC
D gene: -; J gene: TRBJ2-1; clone size: -; CDR3 length: 13; V gene: TRBV2; CDR3 protein: CASSETGYNEQFF; CDR3 DNA: TGTGCCAGCAGTGAAACCGGCTACAATGAGCAGTTCTTC
D gene: -; J gene: TRBJ2-1; clone size: few; CDR3 length: 15; V gene: TRBV5-1; CDR3 protein: CASSLAATYHNEQFF; CDR3 DNA: TGCGCCAGCAGCTTAGCTGCGACTTACCACAATGAGCAGTTCTTC
D gene: TRBD2; J gene: TRBJ2-3; clone size: few; CDR3 length: 14; V gene: TRBV11-2; CDR3 protein: CASTTSGAVRTQYF; CDR3 DNA: TGTGCCAGCACCACTAGCGGGGCTGTCCGCACGCAGTATTTT
D gene: -; J gene: TRBJ2-2; clone size: -; CDR3 length: 14; V gene: TRBV11-1; CDR3 protein: CASSFGGDLGELFF; CDR3 DNA: TGTGCCAGCAGCTTTGGCGGGGACCTCGGGGAGCTGTTTTTT